This T cell receptor beta chain emerged from a study of cytomegalovirus exposure and HLA in healthy donors. The study, taken as a whole, reports: TCR association rates varied by HLA locus in a later analysis, with DRB1 highest and HLA-C lowest.

The PCR ran on 60 Vbeta and 13 Jbeta primers. The table came from immunoSEQ multiplex PCR; TCRdb's copy has only in-frame clones and leaves some out. The sample has about 67,000 clones; roughly two thirds are singletons. This clone rates as medium-sized. As yet, its antigen is unknown. V lost 0 bases, J lost 8 bases, and 7 bases lay in between. Germline assignment: CDR1 MGHRA and CDR2 YSYEKL. The CDR3 is 13 residues long. The rearrangement joins TRBV4-1 to TRBJ1-4; tentatively, D is TRBD1 (5 bases). Sequenced material: PBMCs. The clonotype originates from a woman aged 25 to 45 in good health and CMV-seronegative. In nucleotides, the CDR3 is TGCGCCAGCAGCCAAGAGGGGCAGGAAAAACTGTTTTTT. It encodes CASSQEGQEKLFF.